This T cell receptor (beta chain) was documented in a study of a mutant IDH1 vaccine in newly diagnosed glioma. As for the study in general: Vaccine administration was initiated 4-6 weeks following radiotherapy alone, or with temozolomide cycles.

This clone has more than one count but fewer than ten. Its specificity is not known. Time point here: week 35, safety follow-up. Vaccinated patients received 300 ug of mutant IDH1 20-mer peptide per dose, with topical imiquimod. Patients in the study were vaccinated eight times, receiving shots in weeks 1, 3, 5, 7, 11, 15, 19 and 23. Donors' newly diagnosed IDH1-mutant WHO grade 3 or 4 astrocytomas lacked nuclear ATRX. The table came from immunoSEQ multiplex PCR; TCRdb's copy has only in-frame clones and leaves some out. The table lists tens of thousands of clones, about four fifths of them singletons. The TCR originated in a man aged 40-50 years with glioma. The sample in question was PBMCs, obtained from a glioma patient whose treatment included an IDH1 peptide vaccine.

Written as DNA, the CDR3 is TGTGCTAGTGGTTTGTCTACAGGGGGGAGCACTGAAGCTTTCTTT. This sequence encodes CASGLSTGGSTEAFF. J is TRBJ1-1 and V is TRBV12-5; 8 bases are shared with TRBD1. J was trimmed by 4 bases and V by 2 bases; bases with no gene match: 6. CDR3 length: 15 amino acids. CDR1 LGHNT and CDR2 FRNRAP come from the germline V gene.